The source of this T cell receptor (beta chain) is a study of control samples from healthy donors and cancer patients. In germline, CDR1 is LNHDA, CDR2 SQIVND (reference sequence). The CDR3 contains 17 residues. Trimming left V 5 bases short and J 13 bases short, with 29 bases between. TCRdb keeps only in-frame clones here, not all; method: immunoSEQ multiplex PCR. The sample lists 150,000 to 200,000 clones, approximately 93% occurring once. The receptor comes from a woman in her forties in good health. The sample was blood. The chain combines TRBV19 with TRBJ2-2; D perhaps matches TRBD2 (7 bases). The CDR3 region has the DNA TGTGCCAGTAGTTGGGGCGGGCGGGGGCCCACCGGAGCGAGGCTGTTTTTT. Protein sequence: CASSWGGRGPTGARLFF.